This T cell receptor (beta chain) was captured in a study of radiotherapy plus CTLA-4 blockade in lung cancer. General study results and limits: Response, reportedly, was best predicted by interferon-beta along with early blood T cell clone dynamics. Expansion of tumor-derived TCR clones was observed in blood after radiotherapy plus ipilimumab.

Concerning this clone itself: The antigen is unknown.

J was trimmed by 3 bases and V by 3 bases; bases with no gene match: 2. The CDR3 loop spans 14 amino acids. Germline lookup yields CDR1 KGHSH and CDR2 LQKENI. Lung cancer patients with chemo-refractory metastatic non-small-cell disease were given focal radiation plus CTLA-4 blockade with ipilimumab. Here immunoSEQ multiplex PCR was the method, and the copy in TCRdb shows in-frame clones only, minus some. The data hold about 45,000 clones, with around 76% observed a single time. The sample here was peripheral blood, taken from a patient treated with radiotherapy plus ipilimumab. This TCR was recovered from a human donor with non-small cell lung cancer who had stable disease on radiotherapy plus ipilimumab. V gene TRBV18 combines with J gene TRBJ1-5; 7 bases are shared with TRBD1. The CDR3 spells CASSPGQINQPQHF. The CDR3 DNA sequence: TGTGCCAGCTCACCGGGACAGATCAATCAGCCCCAGCATTTT. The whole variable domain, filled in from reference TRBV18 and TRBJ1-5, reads NAGVMQNPRHLVRRRGQEARLRCSPMKGHSHVYWYRQLPEEGLKFMVYLQKENIIDESGMPKERFSAEFPKEGPSILRIQQVVRGDSAAYFCASSPGQINQPQHFGDGTRLSIL.